The rows below give T cell receptor beta chains drawn from one sample of a study of immune reconstitution after stem cell transplant in scleroderma. TCRdb reprocessed the RT-PCR reads via MiXCR and lists one record per CDR3 protein. The data show about 2,300 distinct CDR3 sequences, 6.4% seen once. The biological material was taken before or after autologous hematopoietic stem cell transplantation (not recorded which). These receptors all stem from a female donor with systemic sclerosis. Both conserved end residues are part of each CDR3. The D gene is left open where the match is weak. Size is omitted from some rows. Given values are once, few, many or a class for expanded clones.

D | J | V | size | DNA | CDR3
TRBD2 | TRBJ2-1 | TRBV11-1 | medium-sized | TGTGCCAGCAGCTTTACTAGCGGCCAGAATGAGCAGTTCTTC | CASSFTSGQNEQFF
NA | TRBJ1-2 | TRBV3-1 | NA | TGTGCCAGCAGCCCCCTGGGTCTAGCTAACTATGGCTACACCTTC | CASSPLGLANYGYTF
NA | TRBJ1-6 | TRBV7-9 | medium-sized | TGTGCCAGCAGCTTAAGGTCATTCGGGTCAACCGGGTACTATAATTCACCCCTCCACTTT | CASSLRSFGSTGYYNSPLHF
TRBD2 | TRBJ2-7 | TRBV29-1 | medium-sized | TGCAGCGTCTCTATAGCGGGAGGGCCCTACGAGCAGTACTTC | CSVSIAGGPYEQYF
NA | TRBJ2-3 | TRBV4-3 | NA | TGCGCCAGCAGCCAAGAGATCCCAGGGGGCGTTGGGGGGGAAGATACGCAGTATTTT | CASSQEIPGGVGGEDTQYF
NA | TRBJ2-1 | TRBV3-1 | medium-sized | TGTGCCAGCAGCCAAGACGGGAGCTCCTACAATGAGCAGTTCTTC | CASSQDGSSYNEQFF
NA | TRBJ1-2 | TRBV10-3 | few | TGTGCCATCAAATGGAGACTAGGCGGTTCGGATGGCTACACCTTC | CAIKWRLGGSDGYTF
NA | TRBJ2-6 | TRBV24-1 | few | TGTGCCACCAGAGAACTCTCTGGGGCCAACGTCCTGACTTTC | CATRELSGANVLTF
NA | TRBJ2-2 | TRBV29-1 | medium-sized | TGCAGCGTCCCTCGACCGAACACCGGGGAGCTGTTTTTT | CSVPRPNTGELFF
NA | TRBJ1-4 | TRBV4-3 | few | TGCGCCAGCAGCCAAGATTTAGGGGGTATTGGGGAAAAACTGTTTTTT | CASSQDLGGIGEKLFF
NA | TRBJ1-1 | TRBV20-1 | large | TGCAGTGCCAGACGGCAAATGAACACTGAAGCTTTCTTT | CSARRQMNTEAFF
NA | TRBJ2-3 | TRBV5-1 | NA | TGCGCCAGCAGCTTGGAGGGCTTGGGCACAGATACGCAGTATTTT | CASSLEGLGTDTQYF
TRBD1 | TRBJ1-1 | TRBV5-1 | medium-sized | TGCGCCAGCAGCTTCGGCAGGGGGCACACTGAAGCTTTCTTT | CASSFGRGHTEAFF
NA | TRBJ2-1 | TRBV20-1 | few | TGCAGTCCTAGGAGGGGTGAAAATGAGCAGTTCTTC | CSPRRGENEQFF
NA | TRBJ1-1 | TRBV19 | NA | TGTGCCAGTAGTATTATAGGGCCCAAGTCGGTGAACACTGAAGCTTTCTTT | CASSIIGPKSVNTEAFF
NA | TRBJ2-7 | TRBV16 | few | TGTGCCAGCAGCCAATCTACGGCAACTGGGGAGCAGTACTTC | CASSQSTATGEQYF
NA | TRBJ2-3 | TRBV7-3 | NA | TGTGCCAGTAGCTTAATCGGGGGCACAGATGCGCAGTATTTT | CASSLIGGTDAQYF
NA | TRBJ1-1 | TRBV29-1 | NA | TGCAGCGTTGAAGAGGGAACCTTGGGTACTGAAGCTTTCTTT | CSVEEGTLGTEAFF
TRBD1 | TRBJ1-5 | TRBV5-1 | large | TGCGCCAGCAGCTTGGGAGGGACAGGCCGGGAGCCCCAGCATTTT | CASSLGGTGREPQHF
TRBD1 | TRBJ1-5 | TRBV20-1 | few | TGCAGTGCTAGGTGGTTCGGGCAGGGGGTCAATCAGCCCCAGCATTTT | CSARWFGQGVNQPQHF
TRBD1 | TRBJ1-5 | TRBV7-2 | medium-sized | TGTGCCAGCAGCTCCGGACAGGGCCCTTATCAGCCCCAGCATTTT | CASSSGQGPYQPQHF
NA | TRBJ1-4 | TRBV7-8 | medium-sized | TGTGCCAGCAGCTTAGGGCGGACGTTTACTAATGAAAAACTGTTTTTT | CASSLGRTFTNEKLFF
TRBD1 | TRBJ2-7 | TRBV3-1 | few | TGTGCCAGCAGCCGACGACAGGGGAGAGGAGTGTACTTC | CASSRRQGRGVYF
TRBD2 | TRBJ2-5 | TRBV20-1 | few | TGCAGTGCTAGAGATATGAGCGGGGCCACCAAGACCCAGTACTTC | CSARDMSGATKTQYF
NA | TRBJ1-1 | TRBV18 | few | TGTGCCAGCTCACCACGGGAGGGGATGAACACTGAAGCTTTCTTT | CASSPREGMNTEAFF
NA | TRBJ2-4 | TRBV7-2 | medium-sized | TGTGCCAGCAGCTTAGTTTTGGGTGACAAAAACATTCAGTACTTC | CASSLVLGDKNIQYF
TRBD2 | TRBJ2-5 | TRBV5-1 | few | TGCGCCAGCAGCCCCCCCAGCGGGGAAAAAGAGACCCAGTACTTC | CASSPPSGEKETQYF
NA | TRBJ1-1 | TRBV5-5 | medium-sized | TGTGCCAGCAGCTTGCAGGTTACGCATTCTAACACTGAAGCTTTCTTT | CASSLQVTHSNTEAFF
NA | TRBJ2-5 | TRBV24-1 | medium-sized | TGTGCCACCAGTGATTTGGTGGGGGGCGGGGAGACCCAGTACTTC | CATSDLVGGGETQYF
NA | TRBJ2-7 | TRBV29-1 | NA | TGCAGCGGTCAATTTGAGCAGGGAAACTCCTACGAGCAGTACTTC | CSGQFEQGNSYEQYF
TRBD1 | TRBJ1-1 | TRBV5-3 | medium-sized | TGTGCCAGAAGCCATCGACAGGGTCTTGAAGCTTTCTTT | CARSHRQGLEAFF
NA | TRBJ1-6 | TRBV30 | medium-sized | TGTGCCTGGCCCCGTGAGCAGGTTAATAATTCACCCCTCCACTTT | CAWPREQVNNSPLHF
TRBD1 | TRBJ1-6 | TRBV9 | medium-sized | TGTGCCAGCGCTTTGGGGACAGGCATGAACTATAATTCACCCCTCCACTTT | CASALGTGMNYNSPLHF
TRBD2 | TRBJ2-7 | TRBV7-2 | medium-sized | TGTGCCAGCAGCTTAGGGGCGGGAGGCTCCTACGAGCAGTACTTC | CASSLGAGGSYEQYF
TRBD2 | TRBJ2-1 | TRBV27 | medium-sized | TGTGCCAGCAGGGGACTAGCTGGTCATGAGCAGTTCTTC | CASRGLAGHEQFF